This T cell receptor (beta chain) comes out of a study of T cell responses to AZD1222 COVID-19 vaccine. Regarding the study as a whole: Samples come after the peak T cell response, not at day 14. Clonal diversity may have been underestimated, and the donors were mostly white British, with more females than males. Unmutated variant regions reportedly attract nearly half of all spike-specific TCRs.

About this clone itself: Its cognate antigen is unknown.

TCRdb keeps only in-frame clones here, not all; method: immunoSEQ multiplex PCR. The table records about 170,000 clones, more than 80% of them present only once. V lost 2 bases and J lost 6, with 6 bases in between. CDR1 KGHSH and CDR2 LQKENI come from the germline V gene. The CDR3 runs to 12 residues. The clonotype comes from an adult in good health. The chain uses TRBV18 and TRBJ2-3; no definite D call. The sequences come from peripheral blood, collected on day 0 of AZD1222 vaccination. CDR3 loop: CASSPLRDTQYF. The DNA for the CDR3 is TGTGCCAGCTCACCATTGCGTGATACGCAGTATTTT.